One sample yielded the 13 T cell receptor beta chains listed below, sequenced in a study of blood T cell repertoires in COVID-19. Sequencing was performed with immunoSEQ multiplex PCR; in TCRdb, only in-frame clones are kept and a portion is missing. The repertoire holds 65,000 to 85,000 clones, with roughly 91% as singletons. The sequenced sample was peripheral blood. All receptors derive from a woman between 18 and 29 years old with acute or convalescent COVID-19.

This chain joins TRBV7-2 and TRBJ2-3; 8 nucleotides line up with TRBD2. Germline V gene lookup returns CDR1 SGHTA and CDR2 FQGNSA. This CDR3 has 15 amino acids. Unmatched junction bases numbered 9, after V lost 7 bases and J lost 3 bases. CDR3 sequence (DNA): TGTGCCAGCACCCACGGGGGGGGTGGTACAGATACGCAGTATTTT. Protein sequence: CASTHGGGGTDTQYF.

The chain is built from TRBV18 and TRBJ2-2; possibly TRBD1 for D (6 bases). The V end lost 4 bases, the J end lost 0 bases, and 12 bases lay between the germline ends. CDR3 size: 16 residues. Germline values: CDR1 KGHSH, CDR2 LQKENI. The CDR3: CASSQVQGPNTGELFF. CDR3 nucleotide sequence: TGTGCCAGCTCACAAGTACAGGGTCCGAACACCGGGGAGCTGTTTTTT.

This clone appeared a single time. The genes are TRBV27 and TRBJ2-1, with 12 bases fitting TRBD2. Germline values: CDR1 MNHEY, CDR2 SMNVEV (reference sequence). The CDR3 is made up of 20 amino acids. Trimming removed 3 bases from V and 0 bases from J; junction bases left unmatched: 12. The CDR3 spells CASSFLRTSGKGSSYNEQFF. CDR3 sequence (DNA): TGTGCCAGCAGTTTCCTAAGGACTAGCGGGAAGGGGAGCTCCTACAATGAGCAGTTCTTC.

The V and J genes are TRBV11-2 and TRBJ1-1, with 8 bases that match TRBD1. The CDR3 runs 17 residues. Per germline, CDR1 SGHAT and CDR2 FQNNGV. V lost 6 bases, J lost 0 bases, and 12 bases stayed unmatched. In nucleotides, the CDR3 is TGTGCCAGCAGTTTAACGACAGGGGCCCTCATGAACACTGAAGCTTTCTTT. Encoded protein: CASSLTTGALMNTEAFF.

The rearrangement joins TRBV12-1 to TRBJ1-2; TRBD1, as called in the table, went unchecked against the DNA. TRBV12-1 is a documented pseudogene. CDR3 length: 14 amino acids. The CDR3 region is CASSPDRINYGYTF. For the CDR3, the DNA is TGTGCCAGCAGCCCTGACAGGATTAACTATGGCTACACCTTC.

This sequence joins TRBV20-1 and TRBJ2-7, with TRBD1 matching 9 bases. This CDR3 comprises 14 residues. Trimming at V came to 3 bases and at J to 1 base, leaving 4 bases not matched to a gene. Germline-derived CDR1 and CDR2 are DFQATT and SNEGSKA (reference sequence). This CDR3 reads CSASFGTGSYEQYF. CDR3 coding DNA: TGCAGTGCTAGTTTCGGGACAGGGTCCTACGAGCAGTACTTC.

The CDR3 protein is CSASLSGVNGYTF. The DNA for the CDR3 is TGCAGTGCTAGTCTATCCGGGGTAAATGGCTACACCTTC. The V call is TRBV20-1, the J call TRBJ1-2; D call uncertain. The germline gives CDR1 DFQATT, CDR2 SNEGSKA (reference sequence). The CDR3 consists of 13 residues. V dropped 3 bases and J dropped 6 bases, with 14 bases sitting between them.

V usage is TRBV5-1 and J usage is TRBJ2-7; TRBD1 matches at 7 bases. The CDR3 is made up of 12 amino acids. Germline trimming cut 4 bases from V and 6 bases from J; bases unmatched to any gene: 4. Germline V gene data show CDR1 as SGHRS and CDR2 as YFSETQ. The CDR3 loop is CASSLDRTEQYF. The CDR3 nucleotides are TGCGCCAGCAGCCTGGACAGGACCGAGCAGTACTTC.

The J gene is TRBJ2-3, the V gene TRBV2; no clear D. Germline V gene data show CDR1 as SNHLY and CDR2 as FYNNEI. Trimming pared 3 bases from V and 2 bases from J, leaving 9 bases between. The CDR3 runs 14 residues. Here the CDR3 DNA reads TGTGCCAGCAGTGACACAGCAAACACAGATACGCAGTATTTT. It specifies CASSDTANTDTQYF.

The J gene is TRBJ1-3, the V gene TRBV7-2; no clear D. Trimming took off 4 bases at V and 4 bases at J, with 11 bases between the two ends. This CDR3 region has 14 residues. Germline V gene sequence: CDR1 SGHTA, CDR2 FQGNSA. Written as DNA, the CDR3 is TGTGCCAGCAGCTCAACCGGCGGCGGAAACACCATATATTTT. Amino acid sequence: CASSSTGGGNTIYF.

The J gene is TRBJ1-2, the V gene TRBV27; D gene ambiguous. CDR1 and CDR2 from the germline V gene are MNHEY and SMNVEV (reference sequence). CDR3 length: 14 amino acids. Trimming took 10 bases from V and 4 from J, leaving 19 bases between them. For the CDR3, the DNA is TGTGCCACTAGGCCGGGTCATGACCTCTATGGCTACACCTTC. This encodes CATRPGHDLYGYTF.

This clone showed up just once. This chain uses TRBV6-5 with TRBJ2-2, with D possibly being TRBD1 (6 bases). Germline-derived CDR1 and CDR2 are MNHEY and SVGAGI. V lost 5 bases, J lost 4 bases, and 11 bases lay in between. The CDR3 totals 14 residues. This chain's CDR3 is CASSKWDITGELFF. The CDR3 coding sequence is TGTGCCAGCAGTAAATGGGACATCACCGGGGAGCTGTTTTTT.

The V call is TRBV11-1, the J call TRBJ2-2; TRBD2 matches at 8 bases. The CDR3 totals 15 residues. J gave up 2 bases and V 4 bases, and 3 bases lay outside the gene matches. CDR1 is SGHAT and CDR2 is FQDESV in the germline V gene (reference sequence). CDR3 coding DNA: TGTGCCAGCAGCTATAGCGGGGAAAACACCGGGGAGCTGTTTTTT. The encoded protein is CASSYSGENTGELFF.